The 24 T cell receptor beta chains presented below share a single source sample, sequenced in a study of T cell changes during pregnancy in multiple sclerosis. Clones were sequenced by immunoSEQ multiplex PCR, and TCRdb holds only the in-frame ones, with some missing. The repertoire consists of around 100,000 clones, with more than 85% occurring once and the leading ten covering about 3.5%. This material consisted of peripheral blood, taken after pregnancy. The receptors come from a female donor with multiple sclerosis, enrolled in a pregnancy study.

The chain has TRBV27 and TRBJ2-7; possible D gene TRBD1, 5 bases. V was pared by 4 bases and J by 2 bases, with 18 bases between. Germline V gene data show CDR1 as MNHEY and CDR2 as SMNVEV (reference sequence). CDR3 length equals 16 residues. The CDR3 DNA is TGTGCCAGCAGTTGGCTTCTTAGGGGTCGAGCCTACGAGCAGTACTTC. It codes for CASSWLLRGRAYEQYF.

The J gene is TRBJ2-1, the V gene TRBV5-6; 8 bases are a match to TRBD2. CDR3 length: 13 residues. Germline V gene sequence: CDR1 SGHDT, CDR2 YYEEEE. J lost 5 bases, V lost 4 bases, and 2 bases had no gene match. CDR3 protein: CASSPGLDNEQFF. CDR3 sequence (DNA): TGTGCCAGCAGCCCGGGACTAGACAATGAGCAGTTCTTC.

The rearrangement uses TRBV5-1 and TRBJ1-1; the match to TRBD1 covers 7 bases. V gave up 0 bases and J gave up 6 bases; unmatched junction bases: 5. There are 14 residues in the CDR3. In germline, CDR1 is SGHRS, CDR2 YFSETQ. The CDR3 coding sequence is TGCGCCAGCAGCTTGGGGTATGACAGGGCTGAAGCTTTCTTT. Translating gives CASSLGYDRAEAFF.

The chain links TRBV5-1 to TRBJ1-1, with no clear D. This CDR3 region has 12 residues. Germline-derived CDR1 and CDR2 are SGHRS and YFSETQ. V was pared by 7 bases and J by 8 bases, with 15 bases between. CDR3 residues: CASQRGSEEAFF. The CDR3 DNA sequence: TGCGCCAGCCAGCGGGGTTCGGAGGAAGCTTTCTTT.

The rearrangement links TRBV7-9 to TRBJ1-5, with D possibly matching TRBD1 (5 bases). The CDR3 covers 14 residues. Looked up from germline, CDR1 is SEHNR and CDR2 is FQNEAQ (reference sequence). V lost 6 bases and J lost 1, with 10 bases in between. CDR3 coding DNA: TGTGCCAGCAGGTCAGACAGAAGCAATCAGCCCCAGCATTTT. Translating it yields CASRSDRSNQPQHF.

The V and J genes are TRBV27 and TRBJ2-1; 7 bases agree with TRBD2. CDR3 length: 13 amino acids. Germline loops: CDR1 MNHEY, CDR2 SMNVEV (reference sequence). V lost 2 bases to trimming and J lost 15 bases; unmatched junction nucleotides: 10. The CDR3 nucleotides are TGTGCCAGCAGTTTAATGCGGTGGGGGGGATGGTTCTTC. It codes for CASSLMRWGGWFF.

V is TRBV5-1 and J is TRBJ1-6; D is possibly TRBD1 (5 bases). Germline V CDR1 and CDR2: SGHRS, YFSETQ. V was trimmed by 1 base and J by 10 bases, leaving 18 bases between them. This CDR3 is built from 16 residues. CDR3 region: CASSLSPTGLDSPLHF. The CDR3 nucleotides are TGCGCCAGCAGCTTGTCTCCTACGGGACTGGACTCACCCCTCCACTTT.

The V and J genes are TRBV5-1 and TRBJ1-1; TRBD1 aligns across 8 bases. CDR3 length: 12 amino acids. Unmatched junction bases numbered 2, after V lost 3 bases and J lost 7 bases. Germline V gene lookup returns CDR1 SGHRS and CDR2 YFSETQ. DNA of the CDR3: TGCGCCAGCAGCTCCGACAGGGGTGAAGCTTTCTTT. Its translation is CASSSDRGEAFF.

The rearrangement joins TRBV4-2 to TRBJ1-1; no clear D. Germline loops: CDR1 LGHNA, CDR2 YNFKEQ. V lost 1 base, J lost 4 bases, and 4 bases lay in between. This CDR3 comprises 12 residues. CDR3 protein: CASSQGATEAFF. The CDR3 DNA follows: TGTGCCAGCAGCCAAGGCGCCACTGAAGCTTTCTTT.

This clone came up once. The rearrangement links TRBV6-5 to TRBJ2-7; 7 positions agree with TRBD1. From germline, CDR1 is MNHEY and CDR2 SVGAGI. The CDR3 extends over 16 amino acids. V lost 0 bases, J lost 4 bases, and 9 bases stayed unmatched. CDR3 DNA sequence: TGTGCCAGCAGTTACTCTTTGGGACAGCGGTTTTACGAGCAGTACTTC. Encoded protein: CASSYSLGQRFYEQYF.

The CDR3 reads CASNGLAGADTQYF. The CDR3 DNA reads as TGTGCCAGCAACGGACTAGCGGGGGCAGATACGCAGTATTTT. This chain joins TRBV2 and TRBJ2-3; 13 positions match TRBD2. The V segment lost 7 bases and the J segment 4 bases; nucleotides outside the gene matches: 2. The CDR3 totals 14 residues. Per the germline V gene, CDR1 is SNHLY and CDR2 is FYNNEI. The full variable domain, in which reference TRBV2 and TRBJ2-3 provide the parts outside the CDR3, is EPEVTQTPSHQVTQMGQEVILRCVPISNHLYFYWYRQILGQKVEFLVSFYNNEISEKSEIFDDQFSVERPDGSNFTLKIRSTKLEDSAMYFCASNGLAGADTQYFGPGTRLTVL.

Worth noting for this clone: A junction boundary mismatches the germline segment, possibly from a read error. V and J are TRBV6-1 and TRBJ1-1; D might be TRBD1 (6 bases). This CDR3 has 16 residues. The germline CDR1 and CDR2 sequences are MNHNS and SASEGT. The CDR3 protein is CASREEFGQINTEAFF. The CDR3 DNA is TGTGCCAGCAGGGAAGAATTTGGACAGATAAACACTGAAGCTTTCTTT.

The V call is TRBV28, the J call TRBJ1-1; D is perhaps TRBD1 (5 bases). Trimming left V 3 bases short and J 1 base short, with 9 bases between. CDR1 and CDR2 from the germline V gene are MDHEN and SYDVKM. This CDR3 is 14 amino acids long. The CDR3 spells CASSLQGTNTEAFF. The CDR3 DNA is TGTGCCAGCAGTTTGCAGGGAACGAACACTGAAGCTTTCTTT.

The chain joins TRBV7-8 to TRBJ1-1; D gene ambiguous. Between the trimmed V and J ends, which lost 2 bases and 4 bases, there was a span of 8 bases. In germline, CDR1 is SGHVS, CDR2 FQNEAQ. This CDR3 region has 13 residues. In DNA, the CDR3 is TGTGCCAGCAGCTTACTGTCGGGCACTGAAGCTTTCTTT. It yields the protein CASSLLSGTEAFF.

The chain combines TRBV27 with TRBJ2-2, with a weak D call TRBD2 (6 bases). Trimming took 5 bases from V and 4 from J, leaving 8 bases between them. The CDR3 covers 13 residues. Per germline, CDR1 MNHEY and CDR2 SMNVEV (reference sequence). CDR3 sequence reads: CASSPAGTGELFF. The CDR3 DNA reads TGTGCCAGCAGTCCAGCGGGCACCGGGGAGCTGTTTTTT.

The chain is built from TRBV6-5 and TRBJ1-2; a weak D match, TRBD1 (6 bases). Trimming stripped 5 bases from V and 4 bases from J, with 11 bases between. Germline loops: CDR1 MNHEY, CDR2 SVGAGI. The CDR3 runs 13 residues. CDR3 nucleotides: TGTGCCAGCAGTAGGGGGGGGGTCTATGGCTACACCTTC. This codes for CASSRGGVYGYTF.

The chain links TRBV11-3 to TRBJ2-7; D is unresolved. The CDR3 runs to 13 residues. V was shortened by 0 bases and J by 6 bases, with 9 bases between the two germline ends. From germline, CDR1 is SGHNT and CDR2 YENEEA. CDR3 region: CASSLDEVSEQYF. The CDR3 DNA is TGTGCCAGCAGCTTAGATGAAGTGAGCGAGCAGTACTTC. Looking up the rest from reference TRBV11-3 and TRBJ2-7 gives the full variable domain: EAGVVQSPRYKIIEKKQPVAFWCNPISGHNTLYWYLQNLGQGPELLIRYENEEAVDDSQLPKDRFSAERLKGVDSTLKIQPAELGDSAVYLCASSLDEVSEQYFGPGTRLTVT.

V is TRBV4-1 and J is TRBJ2-7, with 10 bases identical to TRBD1. Trimming cost V 4 bases and J 4 bases; bases outside gene matches: 4. The CDR3 consists of 14 residues. Germline CDR1 MGHRA, CDR2 YSYEKL. The CDR3 nucleotides are TGCGCCAGCAGCCCCTCGGACAGGGGGTACGAGCAGTACTTC. Translated: CASSPSDRGYEQYF.

V usage is TRBV18 and J usage is TRBJ2-5; D uncertain. This CDR3 region has 13 residues. With 5 bases removed from V and 3 bases from J, the gap between germline ends came to 10 bases. Germline V CDR1 and CDR2: KGHSH, LQKENI. The CDR3 sequence is CASSSNSEETQYF. The CDR3 DNA follows: TGTGCCAGCTCATCTAATTCGGAAGAGACCCAGTACTTC.

The genes are TRBV30 and TRBJ1-1, with TRBD1 matching over 10 bases. Germline values: CDR1 GTSNPN, CDR2 SVGIG (reference sequence). The V segment lost 4 bases and the J segment 0 bases; nucleotides outside the gene matches: 5. This CDR3 spans 15 amino acids. CDR3 DNA: TGTGCCTGGACTGACAGGGGGCGGGTGAACACTGAAGCTTTCTTT. It codes for CAWTDRGRVNTEAFF.

This clone appeared a single time. V is TRBV19 and J is TRBJ1-2, with 8 bases aligning to TRBD1. There are 13 residues in the CDR3. The germline CDR1 and CDR2 sequences are LNHDA and SQIVND (reference sequence). The chain's CDR3 is CAIQGVIKFGYTF. DNA for the CDR3: TGTGCAATACAGGGGGTAATTAAGTTTGGCTACACCTTC.

The chain carries TRBV6-5 and TRBJ2-3; perhaps TRBD2 as D (6 bases). Germline V lookup: CDR1 MNHEY, CDR2 SVGAGI. Trimming stripped 1 base from V and 2 bases from J, with 7 bases between. The CDR3 is 14 residues long. The CDR3 region is CASSYWRDTDTQYF. CDR3 sequence (DNA): TGTGCCAGCAGTTACTGGAGGGACACAGATACGCAGTATTTT.

About this clone: A junction boundary mismatches the germline segment, possibly from a read error. The chain joins TRBV7-7 to TRBJ1-5; no reliable D call. The CDR3 covers 17 residues. Germline CDR1 and CDR2: SSHAT and FNYEAQ (reference sequence). The CDR3 DNA reads as TGTGCTAGCAGCTTAGCGTGCGAGGGAACTTGCAATCAGCCCCAGCATTTT. Residues: CASSLACEGTCNQPQHF.

V and J are TRBV5-1 and TRBJ2-1, with D possibly being TRBD1 (5 bases). V dropped 4 bases and J dropped 7 bases, with 9 bases sitting between them. Per the germline V gene, CDR1 is SGHRS and CDR2 is YFSETQ. This CDR3 comprises 12 residues. The CDR3 nucleotides read TGCGCCAGCAGCCTCAACAGGAATGAGCAGTTCTTC. Translating it yields CASSLNRNEQFF.